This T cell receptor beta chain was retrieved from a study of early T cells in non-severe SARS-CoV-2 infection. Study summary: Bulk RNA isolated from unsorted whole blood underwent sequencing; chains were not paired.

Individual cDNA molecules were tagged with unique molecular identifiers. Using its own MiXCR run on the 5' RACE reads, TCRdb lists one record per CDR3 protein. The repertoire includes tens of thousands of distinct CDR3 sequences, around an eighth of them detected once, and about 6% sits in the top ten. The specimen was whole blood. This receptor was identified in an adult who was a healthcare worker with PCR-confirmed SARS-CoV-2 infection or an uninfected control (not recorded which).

In DNA, the CDR3 is TGTGCCATCAGCCATAGCTCCTACGAGCAGTACTTC. It specifies CAISHSSYEQYF. The chain joins TRBV10-3 to TRBJ2-7; D uncertain. V shed 6 bases and J shed 0 bases, with 6 bases lying between them. This CDR3 is built from 12 residues. Germline V gene data show CDR1 as ENHRY and CDR2 as SYGVKD.